This T cell receptor beta chain emerged from a study of tissue T cells after allogeneic stem cell transplantation. This sample's time point: mouse harvest day 14 after allogeneic transplant. Each mouse received 10^7 T-cell-depleted marrow cells plus 10^6 splenic CD5+ T cells by tail vein. Profiling relied on immunoSEQ multiplex PCR, and the TCRdb table lists in-frame clones only, not all of them. The sample carries a few thousand clones, around a third recorded once. Regarding this clone: Gene and germline names: mouse. The read terminates 1 residue ahead of where the CDR3 ends, so the germline J gene completes it.

Trimming at V came to 0 bases and at J to 1 base, leaving 0 bases not matched to a gene. Per the germline V gene, CDR1 is SGHSN and CDR2 is HYEKVE. This CDR3 has 15 residues. This chain joins TRBV12-1 and TRBJ2-3; 10 bases agree with TRBD2. Sequencing used skin. This receptor was identified in a female BALB/c mouse given C57BL/6 T cells with graft-versus-host disease after an allogeneic hematopoietic cell transplant. The CDR3 bases that were read are TGTGCCAGCTCTCTCGGGACTGGGGGTGCAGAAACGCTGTAT. Residues: CASSLGTGGAETLY. The whole CDR3 protein is CASSLGTGGAETLYF.